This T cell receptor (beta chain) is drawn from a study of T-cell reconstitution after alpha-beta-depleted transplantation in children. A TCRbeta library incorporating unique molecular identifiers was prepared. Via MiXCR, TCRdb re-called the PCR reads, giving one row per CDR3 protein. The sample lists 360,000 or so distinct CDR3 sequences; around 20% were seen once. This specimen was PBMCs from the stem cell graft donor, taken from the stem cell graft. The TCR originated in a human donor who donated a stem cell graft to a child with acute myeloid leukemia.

CDR3 DNA: TGTGCCAGCAGCCATCTCGCGACTAGCGACCAAGAGACCCAGTACTTC. Translation gives CASSHLATSDQETQYF. The chain carries TRBV12-3 or TRBV12-4 and TRBJ2-5; TRBD2 agrees at 8 bases. The CDR3 covers 16 residues. V trimming: 6 bases; J trimming: 0 bases; junction bases outside the gene matches: 9.